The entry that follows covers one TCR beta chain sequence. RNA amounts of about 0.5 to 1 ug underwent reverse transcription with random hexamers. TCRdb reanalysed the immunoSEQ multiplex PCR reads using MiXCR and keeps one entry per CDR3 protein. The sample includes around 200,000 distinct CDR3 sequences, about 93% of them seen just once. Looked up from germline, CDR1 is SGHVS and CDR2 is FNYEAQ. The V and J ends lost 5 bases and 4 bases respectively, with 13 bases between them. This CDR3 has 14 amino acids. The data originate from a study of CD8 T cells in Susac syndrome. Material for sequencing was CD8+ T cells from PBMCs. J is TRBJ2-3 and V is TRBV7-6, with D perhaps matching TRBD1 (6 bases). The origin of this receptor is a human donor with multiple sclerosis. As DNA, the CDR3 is TGTGCCAGCAGCCCCTTGGGGGCCGCAGATACGCAGTATTTT. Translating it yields CASSPLGAADTQYF.